The 7 T cell receptor beta chains below all came from one sample that was sequenced in a study of OX40 agonist ivuxolimab in advanced cancers. Here immunoSEQ multiplex PCR was the method, and the copy in TCRdb shows in-frame clones only, minus some. Among approximately 69,000 clones, roughly 80% were seen once, and the ten largest hold approximately 8%. Source: CD4+ or CD8+ T cells sorted from blood, taken in a trial of the OX40 agonist ivuxolimab. The receptors originated from an adult with an advanced solid tumor such as melanoma, head and neck, liver or kidney cancer.

The chain recombines TRBV6-6 with TRBJ2-7, with 11 bases identical to TRBD2. Germline values: CDR1 MNHNY, CDR2 SVGAGI (reference sequence). CDR3 length: 15 residues. The J segment lost 7 bases and the V segment lost 6 bases, leaving 11 bases of the junction unmatched. As DNA, the CDR3 is TGTGCCAGCAGAGACGGACTAGCGGGTCTTCGTGAGCAGTACTTC. Translating it yields CASRDGLAGLREQYF.

The chain recombines TRBV6-6 with TRBJ1-1; 7 bases align to TRBD1. Per germline, CDR1 MNHNY and CDR2 SVGAGI (reference sequence). Unmatched junction bases numbered 1, after V lost 2 bases and J lost 4 bases. The CDR3 spans 13 residues. CDR3 residues: CASSYGTATEAFF. DNA of the CDR3: TGTGCCAGCAGTTACGGGACAGCCACTGAAGCTTTCTTT.

This clone has more than one count but fewer than ten. V is TRBV5-1 and J is TRBJ1-2, with 8 bases fitting TRBD1. CDR1 and CDR2 from the germline V gene are SGHRS and YFSETQ. CDR3 length: 13 residues. The ends lost 4 bases at V and 7 bases at J; junction bases unmatched: 6. The CDR3 sequence: CASSQQGVGGYTF. Written as DNA, the CDR3 is TGCGCCAGCAGCCAACAGGGGGTGGGTGGCTACACCTTC.

V and J are TRBV7-2 and TRBJ2-7, with a possible D match to TRBD1 (6 bases). Germline V gives CDR1 SGHTA, CDR2 FQGNSA. The CDR3 sequence is 12 residues long. V lost 5 bases to trimming and J lost 6 bases, with 11 bases between them. As DNA, the CDR3 is TGTGCCAGCAGCGACACAGGGTTCGAGCAGTACTTC. Protein sequence: CASSDTGFEQYF.

V and J are TRBV5-4 and TRBJ1-1; 8 nucleotides align to TRBD1. The CDR3 runs 15 residues. With V trimmed by 0 bases and J by 3 bases, 4 bases remained unmatched. The germline V gene has CDR1 SGHNT and CDR2 YYREEE (reference sequence). DNA for the CDR3: TGTGCCAGCAGCTTGGTGACAGGGGCCGACACTGAAGCTTTCTTT. This gives the protein CASSLVTGADTEAFF.

V is TRBV2 and J is TRBJ1-2; 8 bases match TRBD1. V was pared by 6 bases and J by 3 bases, with 9 bases of the junction left unmatched. The CDR3 totals 15 residues. Germline-derived CDR1 and CDR2 are SNHLY and FYNNEI. The CDR3: CASSRTGRTDYGYTF. CDR3 bases: TGTGCCAGCAGCCGGACAGGGCGGACCGACTATGGCTACACCTTC.

V usage is TRBV18 and J usage is TRBJ2-3; 12 nucleotides agree with TRBD2. Looked up from germline, CDR1 is KGHSH and CDR2 is LQKENI. The J segment lost 5 bases and the V segment lost 6 bases, leaving 12 bases of the junction unmatched. This CDR3 contains 17 residues. CDR3 in amino acids: CASSPEFTSGRRDTQYF. The CDR3, as DNA: TGTGCCAGCTCCCCCGAATTTACTAGCGGGAGGCGAGATACGCAGTATTTT. Full variable domain (outside the CDR3, taken from reference TRBV18 and TRBJ2-3): NAGVMQNPRHLVRRRGQEARLRCSPMKGHSHVYWYRQLPEEGLKFMVYLQKENIIDESGMPKERFSAEFPKEGPSILRIQQVVRGDSAAYFCASSPEFTSGRRDTQYFGPGTRLTVL.